The clone carrying this T cell receptor beta chain was seen a handful of times. Its antigen is unidentified. This record belongs to a study of T cell repertoires in cytomegalovirus infection. Study overall: TCR beta signatures that were public indicated CMV infection and matching HLA type. Study findings and constraints: In two of eight donors, the top clonotype was HLA-C-restricted CMV-specific.

TCRdb ran MiXCR on the reads and lists one entry per CDR3 protein. Of a few hundred thousand distinct CDR3 sequences listed, roughly 15% are singletons. The CDR3 contains 19 residues. Germline V gene lookup returns CDR1 SEHNR and CDR2 FQNEAQ (reference sequence). V dropped 6 bases and J dropped 1; count of bases not matched to a gene: 19. The sequenced material came from PBMCs. This TCR was recovered from a human donor in good health (CMV status not recorded). Some clones in this sample may be carry-over from other donors' samples. The V and J genes are TRBV7-9 and TRBJ1-1; 8 nucleotides match TRBD1. CDR3 bases: TGTGCCAGCAGACCGGCCCGGGGACAGGATCTCCAGGAGAACACTGAAGCTTTCTTT. As protein: CASRPARGQDLQENTEAFF.